The following is a T cell receptor beta chain sequence with its context. Its antigen is not identified. Other DNA sequences within the sample encode an identical CDR3. The J segment lost 1 base and the V segment lost 4 bases, leaving 3 bases of the junction unmatched. The CDR3 contains 14 residues. Germline values: CDR1 SGHRS, CDR2 YFSETQ. Using immunoSEQ multiplex PCR, the repertoire was profiled, and TCRdb retains in-frame clones only, with some absent. The data show about 2.3 million clones, approximately 95% seen once. The data belong to a study of shared clonotypes between healthy human individuals. Study as a whole: Each donor's CD4 naive and CD4 memory cells filled three plates apiece, CD8 naive two, and CD8 memory one.

Study-level results: On the whole, naive subsets had larger estimated richness than memory subsets had.

The CD4+ fraction was divided into a CD45RA+ naive subset and a CD45RA-negative memory subset. This sequence originates from a man between 18 and 29 years old in good health. Some clones in this sample may be carry-over from other donors' samples. This chain links TRBV5-1 with TRBJ2-5, with TRBD2 identical over 8 bases. The sequenced sample was naive CD4+ T cells from PBMCs. Subset defined: CD45RA+ positively selected. As DNA, the CDR3 is TGCGCCAGCAGCGCTACTAGCGGCCAAGAGACCCAGTACTTC. Amino acid sequence: CASSATSGQETQYF.